These 25 T cell receptor beta chains were sequenced from one sample in a study of OX40 agonist ivuxolimab in advanced cancers. Sequencing used immunoSEQ multiplex PCR; TCRdb keeps in-frame clones, though not all of them. The table has 65,000 to 85,000 clones, around 85% seen once; the top ten hold approximately 2.3%. The starting material was CD4+ or CD8+ T cells sorted from blood, obtained in a trial of the OX40 agonist ivuxolimab. Receptors originate from an adult with an advanced solid tumor such as melanoma, head and neck, liver or kidney cancer.

The rearrangement joins TRBV29-1 to TRBJ1-2, with D possibly being TRBD1 (5 bases). With 7 bases removed from V and 5 bases from J, the gap between germline ends came to 14 bases. Germline V CDR1 and CDR2: SQVTM, ANQGSEA. The CDR3 spans 12 residues. In DNA form, the CDR3 reads TGCAGCGCCCCCGCTCGGGGGTATGGCTACACCTTC. It specifies CSAPARGYGYTF.

V usage is TRBV28 and J usage is TRBJ2-5, with D possibly TRBD2 on 7 matching bases. Germline V gene lookup returns CDR1 MDHEN and CDR2 SYDVKM. V was shortened by 4 bases and J by 4 bases, with 13 bases between the two germline ends. This CDR3 comprises 14 residues. The CDR3 region is CASSSAGAGETQYF. The DNA of the CDR3 is TGTGCCAGCAGTTCCGCGGGGGCCGGAGAGACCCAGTACTTC.

This chain joins TRBV2 and TRBJ2-3; TRBD2 matches at 9 bases. Germline CDR1 is SNHLY and CDR2 is FYNNEI. V lost 6 bases, J lost 2 bases, and 3 bases stayed unmatched. This CDR3 contains 14 residues. CDR3 residues: CASRVAGVTDTQYF. The CDR3 DNA reads as TGTGCCAGCAGGGTAGCGGGGGTCACAGATACGCAGTATTTT.

CDR3 region: CASSVEVTSGYGYTF. The DNA of the CDR3 is TGTGCCAGCAGCGTAGAAGTCACGAGCGGGTATGGCTACACCTTC. The rearrangement joins TRBV9 to TRBJ1-2, with D hard to call. There are 15 residues in the CDR3. Germline CDR1 and CDR2: SGDLS and YYNGEE. Trimming removed 0 bases at V and 5 bases at J, with 14 bases between.

This clone was recorded once. This chain uses TRBV2 with TRBJ1-5; 7 nucleotides match TRBD1. The CDR3 totals 15 residues. Losses at the gene ends were 2 bases for V and 3 bases for J; bases not matched to a gene: 4. Germline V gene data show CDR1 as SNHLY and CDR2 as FYNNEI. In nucleotides, the CDR3 is TGTGCCAGCAGTGAACAGGGACAGATCAATCAGCCCCAGCATTTT. Protein: CASSEQGQINQPQHF.

The rearrangement joins TRBV30 to TRBJ1-5, with a possible D match to TRBD1 (6 bases). V lost 0 bases and J 0 bases, leaving 12 bases between the germline ends. The length of the CDR3 is 16 residues. In germline, CDR1 is GTSNPN, CDR2 SVGIG (reference sequence). The CDR3 spells CAWSVQGRDSNQPQHF. The CDR3 coding sequence is TGTGCCTGGAGTGTCCAGGGGAGAGATAGCAATCAGCCCCAGCATTTT. Complete variable domain (other parts from reference TRBV30 and TRBJ1-5): SQTIHQWPATLVQPVGSPLSLECTVEGTSNPNLYWYRQAAGRGLQLLFYSVGIGQISSEVPQNLSASRPQDRQFILSSKKLLLSDSGFYLCAWSVQGRDSNQPQHFGDGTRLSIL.

The J gene is TRBJ1-5, the V gene TRBV6-1; the D gene is possibly TRBD1 (6 bases). The CDR3 is made up of 13 amino acids. V was pared by 5 bases and J by 4 bases, with 9 bases between. The V gene's germline CDR1 is MNHNS and CDR2 SASEGT. CDR3 residues: CASSWTENQPQHF. Written as DNA, the CDR3 is TGTGCCAGCAGTTGGACAGAAAATCAGCCCCAGCATTTT.

J is TRBJ1-2 and V is TRBV5-5, with D possibly TRBD1 on 6 matching bases. V lost 4 bases to trimming and J lost 2 bases, with 12 bases between them. The CDR3 sequence is 14 residues long. Germline V gene sequence: CDR1 SGHKS, CDR2 YYEKEE (reference sequence). CDR3 nucleotides: TGTGCCAGCAGCGGACAAACAGGGAACTATGGCTACACCTTC. Translating gives CASSGQTGNYGYTF.

This clone was seen once. The chain employs TRBV2 and TRBJ1-4; the D gene is possibly TRBD1 (5 bases). The CDR3 runs to 13 residues. In germline, CDR1 is SNHLY, CDR2 FYNNEI. Trimming removed 6 bases from V and 7 bases from J, with 12 bases in between. The CDR3 sequence: CASRPGTVEKLFF. In nucleotides, the CDR3 is TGTGCCAGCAGACCCGGGACCGTTGAAAAACTGTTTTTT. The whole variable domain, remainder taken from reference TRBV2 and TRBJ1-4, is EPEVTQTPSHQVTQMGQEVILRCVPISNHLYFYWYRQILGQKVEFLVSFYNNEISEKSEIFDDQFSVERPDGSNFTLKIRSTKLEDSAMYFCASRPGTVEKLFFGSGTQLSVL.

J is TRBJ2-3 and V is TRBV6-6; 11 nucleotides align to TRBD2. V was clipped by 5 bases and J by 4 bases; unmatched bases: 5. CDR1 MNHNY and CDR2 SVGAGI come from the germline V gene (reference sequence). This CDR3 contains 15 residues. The DNA for the CDR3 is TGTGCCAGCAGTCGGGGACTAGCGGAAGCAGATACGCAGTATTTT. This sequence encodes CASSRGLAEADTQYF.

The genes are TRBV5-1 and TRBJ2-3; the match to TRBD1 covers 9 bases. The CDR3 has 15 amino acids. With V trimmed by 2 bases and J by 0 bases, 1 base remained unmatched. Germline V CDR1 and CDR2: SGHRS, YFSETQ. The CDR3 region is CASSFDRGSTDTQYF. As DNA, the CDR3 is TGCGCCAGCAGCTTCGACAGGGGGAGCACAGATACGCAGTATTTT.

Points on this clone: Distinct nucleotide sequences in the sample also encode this CDR3. This chain links TRBV5-1 with TRBJ1-1, with a weak D call TRBD1 (5 bases). CDR1 and CDR2 from the germline V gene are SGHRS and YFSETQ. V was pared by 7 bases and J by 10 bases, with 23 bases between. This CDR3 is built from 14 residues. The CDR3 region has the DNA TGCGCCAGCCAAACCGGGACGGGGTGGTCGGGAGCTTTCTTT. Translation: CASQTGTGWSGAFF.

The chain joins TRBV29-1 to TRBJ2-3; 9 nucleotides align to TRBD1. The trim removed 7 bases at V and 0 bases at J, leaving 11 bases unmatched. CDR3 length: 16 residues. Germline V gene sequence: CDR1 SQVTM, CDR2 ANQGSEA. The DNA of the CDR3 is TGCAGCGCCCTCTCCCGGGACAGGGTTAGCACAGATACGCAGTATTTT. Protein: CSALSRDRVSTDTQYF.

The chain recombines TRBV27 with TRBJ1-6; tentative D call: TRBD1 (5 bases). CDR3 size: 18 residues. V was cut by 2 bases and J by 7 bases, with 21 bases left in between. CDR1 and CDR2 (germline): MNHEY, SMNVEV (reference sequence). This CDR3 is CASSLVPPWEWGNSPLHF. The CDR3, as DNA: TGTGCCAGCAGTTTAGTGCCCCCGTGGGAGTGGGGCAATTCACCCCTCCACTTT.

The rearrangement uses TRBV5-1 and TRBJ1-6; no clear D gene. This CDR3 comprises 15 residues. CDR1 SGHRS and CDR2 YFSETQ come from the germline V gene. The ends were cut back, 1 base at V and 8 bases at J, with 13 bases in the middle. The DNA of the CDR3 is TGCGCCAGCAGCTTGTTAGGCCAACCCGATTCACCCCTCCACTTT. The encoded protein is CASSLLGQPDSPLHF.

In its sample, this clone was seen a few times. The rearrangement uses TRBV7-9 and TRBJ1-5; 7 nucleotides match TRBD1. V gave up 1 base and J gave up 6 bases; unmatched junction bases: 3. This CDR3 has 14 residues. Germline V gene lookup returns CDR1 SEHNR and CDR2 FQNEAQ (reference sequence). The CDR3 sequence: CASSLGQGGQPQHF. The CDR3 DNA follows: TGTGCCAGCAGCTTAGGACAGGGCGGTCAGCCCCAGCATTTT.

This clone was observed a few times. The chain has TRBV28 and TRBJ1-2; 8 bases are a match to TRBD1. The V segment lost 6 bases and the J segment 4 bases; nucleotides outside the gene matches: 10. CDR1 MDHEN and CDR2 SYDVKM come from the germline V gene. The CDR3 totals 15 residues. CDR3 in amino acids: CASSGPGRGRYGYTF. The CDR3 DNA is TGTGCCAGCAGCGGTCCCGGCAGGGGGCGCTATGGCTACACCTTC.

The V call is TRBV7-2, the J call TRBJ1-2; possible D gene TRBD1, 5 bases. This CDR3 comprises 13 residues. Germline lookup yields CDR1 SGHTA and CDR2 FQGNSA. The V end was cut by 5 bases, the J end by 8 bases, with 15 bases between. The CDR3 bases are TGTGCCAGCAGCCGGCGGGACCTGGGAGGCTACACCTTC. It specifies CASSRRDLGGYTF.

The CDR3 bases are TGTGCCAGCAGCTTAGAGGCCAGGGGGGAAGCTTTCTTT. Its protein product is CASSLEARGEAFF. The chain carries TRBV7-2 and TRBJ1-1; TRBD1 matches at 7 bases. The V and J ends lost 1 base and 8 bases, in that order; junction bases with no gene match: 4. The CDR3 spans 13 residues. The germline CDR1 and CDR2 sequences are SGHTA and FQGNSA.

The rearrangement joins TRBV25-1 to TRBJ1-1, with D unresolved. The V gene's germline CDR1 is MGHDK and CDR2 SYGVNS. Trimming shortened V by 6 bases and J by 2 bases, and 13 bases separated the two germline ends. CDR3 length: 14 amino acids. DNA for the CDR3: TGTGCCAGCAGCCAAGTCCTTGAAAACACTGAAGCTTTCTTT. This translates into CASSQVLENTEAFF.

The chain combines TRBV7-9 with TRBJ2-1; D gene ambiguous. V was pared by 2 bases and J by 10 bases, with 6 bases between. The CDR3 sequence is 11 residues long. Germline-derived CDR1 and CDR2 are SEHNR and FQNEAQ (reference sequence). CDR3 protein: CASSLTKEQFF. The CDR3 nucleotides read TGTGCCAGCAGCTTAACGAAGGAGCAGTTCTTC. The whole variable domain, filled in from reference TRBV7-9 and TRBJ2-1, reads DTGVSQNPRHKITKRGQNVTFRCDPISEHNRLYWYRQTLGQGPEFLTYFQNEAQLEKSRLLSDRFSAERPKGSFSTLEIQRTEQGDSAMYLCASSLTKEQFFGPGTRLTVL.

With regard to this clone: Within the sample, other DNA sequences also encode this same CDR3. V usage is TRBV6-6 and J usage is TRBJ1-2; D gene ambiguous. Trimming shortened V by 0 bases and J by 3 bases, and 5 bases separated the two germline ends. The CDR3 consists of 13 residues. Looked up from germline, CDR1 is MNHNY and CDR2 is SVGAGI (reference sequence). For the CDR3, the DNA is TGTGCCAGCAGTTACTCCGGGGACTATGGCTACACCTTC. It translates to CASSYSGDYGYTF.

This rearrangement joins TRBV28 to TRBJ1-5; D might be TRBD1 (5 bases). Deletions cut 2 bases from V and 2 bases from J, with 10 bases between. Germline V CDR1 and CDR2: MDHEN, SYDVKM. The CDR3 contains 15 residues. This CDR3 reads CASSLRGAGNQPQHF. The CDR3 DNA sequence: TGTGCCAGCAGTTTACGAGGGGCCGGCAATCAGCCCCAGCATTTT.

The chain combines TRBV2 with TRBJ2-2; no firm D call. Trimming removed 8 bases from V and 3 bases from J, with 10 bases in between. This CDR3 is 13 amino acids long. The V gene's germline CDR1 is SNHLY and CDR2 FYNNEI. CDR3 sequence: CASCRQHTGELFF. CDR3 bases: TGTGCCAGCTGTCGGCAGCACACCGGGGAGCTGTTTTTT.

V is TRBV15 and J is TRBJ1-2, with D unclear. V gave up 0 bases and J gave up 7 bases, with 18 bases separating them. The CDR3 contains 16 residues. The germline gives CDR1 LNHNV, CDR2 YYDKDF (reference sequence). This CDR3 is CATSRDYYGPGSGYTF. As DNA, the CDR3 is TGTGCCACCAGCAGAGATTACTATGGACCTGGAAGTGGCTACACCTTC.